This T cell receptor beta chain was retrieved from a study of OX40 agonist ivuxolimab in advanced cancers. The overall study: With a range of roughly 20 to 85, age averaged approximately 60 years, and around 80% were male.

On this clone itself: Antigen unknown.

No patient had autoimmune disease or received systemic immunosuppression. Using immunoSEQ multiplex PCR, the repertoire was profiled, and TCRdb retains in-frame clones only, with some absent. This table has about 50,000 clones, 81% appearing once. Study-wide results and caveats: Among the least clonally expanded were partial responders at 0.1-3.0 mg/kg.

Trimming cost V 0 bases and J 1 base, with 13 bases left between them. Germline values: CDR1 SGHRS, CDR2 YFSETQ. This CDR3 is 16 amino acids long. The receptor comes from an adult with an advanced solid tumor such as melanoma, head and neck, liver or kidney cancer. The specimen was CD4+ or CD8+ T cells sorted from blood, collected in a trial of the OX40 agonist ivuxolimab. J is TRBJ1-1 and V is TRBV5-1; D possibly corresponds to TRBD1 (5 bases). DNA of the CDR3: TGCGCCAGCAGCTTGGCGGGTGACAGCACGAACACTGAAGCTTTCTTT. Protein: CASSLAGDSTNTEAFF.